The T cell receptor (beta chain) described here comes from a study of post-analysis software for immune sequencing data. Overall study context: The disease courses spanned relapsing-remitting, secondary progressive and progressive-relapsing forms of multiple sclerosis. Study conclusions and caveats: Multiple sclerosis patients had significantly lower normalized Chao1 diversity than controls. Those samples that were prepared in the same batch co-clustered strongly by F measure.

Libraries were made from TCR beta cDNA, and they carried unique molecular identifiers. One entry per CDR3 protein results from TCRdb running MiXCR on the PCR reads. The sample has fewer than 850,000 distinct CDR3 sequences, approximately 44% seen once; the top ten hold roughly 4.9%. Comments on this clonotype: As yet, its antigen is unknown.

The receptor was isolated from a girl aged 10-17 years with multiple sclerosis. Sequencing was done on a sample of blood.

This CDR3 is CSAREGLAGGGHTQYF. CDR3 nucleotides: TGCAGTGCTAGAGAAGGCCTAGCGGGAGGGGGCCACACGCAGTATTTT. V is TRBV20-1 and J is TRBJ2-3; TRBD2 matches 12 bases. The germline CDR1 and CDR2 sequences are DFQATT and SNEGSKA (reference sequence). The V segment lost 0 bases and the J segment 9 bases; nucleotides outside the gene matches: 10. This CDR3 has 16 amino acids.